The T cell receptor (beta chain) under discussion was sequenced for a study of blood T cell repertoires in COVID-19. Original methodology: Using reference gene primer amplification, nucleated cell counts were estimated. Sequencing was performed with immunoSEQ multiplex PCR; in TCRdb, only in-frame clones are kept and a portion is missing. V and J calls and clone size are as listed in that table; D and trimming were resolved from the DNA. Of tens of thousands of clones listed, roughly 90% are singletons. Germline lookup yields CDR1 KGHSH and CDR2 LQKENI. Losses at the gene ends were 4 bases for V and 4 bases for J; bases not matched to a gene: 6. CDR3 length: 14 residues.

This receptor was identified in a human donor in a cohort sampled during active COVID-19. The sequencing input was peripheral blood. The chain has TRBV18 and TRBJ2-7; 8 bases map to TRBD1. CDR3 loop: CASSQGQGAYEQYF. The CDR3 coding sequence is TGTGCCAGCTCACAAGGACAGGGAGCATACGAGCAGTACTTC. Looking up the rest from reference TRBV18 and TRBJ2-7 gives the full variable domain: NAGVMQNPRHLVRRRGQEARLRCSPMKGHSHVYWYRQLPEEGLKFMVYLQKENIIDESGMPKERFSAEFPKEGPSILRIQQVVRGDSAAYFCASSQGQGAYEQYFGPGTRLTVT.